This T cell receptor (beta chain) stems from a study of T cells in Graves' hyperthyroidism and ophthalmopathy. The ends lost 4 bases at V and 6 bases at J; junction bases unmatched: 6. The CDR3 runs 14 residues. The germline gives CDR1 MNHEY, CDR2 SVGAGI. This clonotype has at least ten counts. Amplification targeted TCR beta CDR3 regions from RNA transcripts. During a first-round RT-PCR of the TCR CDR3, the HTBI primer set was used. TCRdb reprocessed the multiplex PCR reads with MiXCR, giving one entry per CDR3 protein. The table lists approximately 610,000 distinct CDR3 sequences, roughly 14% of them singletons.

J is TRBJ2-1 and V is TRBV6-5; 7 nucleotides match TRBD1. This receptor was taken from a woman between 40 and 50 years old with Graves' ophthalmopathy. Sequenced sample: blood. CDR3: CASSLTGLGNEQFF. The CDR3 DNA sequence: TGTGCCAGCAGTTTGACAGGGTTAGGCAATGAGCAGTTCTTC.